A selection of T cell receptor beta chains follows, all from one sample in a study of blood T cell repertoires in COVID-19. Assay used: immunoSEQ multiplex PCR; TCRdb lists only in-frame clones, some missing. The sample contains approximately 160,000 clones, approximately 85% of which appear only once. The sequencing sample was made of peripheral blood. These TCRs come from a man between 60 and 75 years old who had recovered from COVID-19. Each CDR3 is given with its conserved first and last residue. Each record gives: D gene, J gene, V gene, clone size, CDR3 protein, CDR3 DNA. The D gene is left open where the match is weak. A clone size is listed for some rows: how often the clone was seen (once, few, many), or a class if it is expanded.

D gene: TRBD2; J gene: TRBJ2-3; V gene: TRBV11-3; clone size: NA; CDR3 protein: CASSLDPSRGGNTDTQYF; CDR3 DNA: TGTGCCAGCAGCTTAGATCCGAGCCGGGGGGGGAACACAGATACGCAGTATTTT
D gene: NA; J gene: TRBJ1-1; V gene: TRBV18; clone size: NA; CDR3 protein: CASSPYTSTDLLEAFF; CDR3 DNA: TGTGCCAGCTCACCCTATACCTCGACAGACCTCCTTGAAGCTTTCTTT
D gene: TRBD1; J gene: TRBJ2-7; V gene: TRBV11-2; clone size: NA; CDR3 protein: CASSPGTGKHEQYF; CDR3 DNA: TGTGCCAGCAGCCCAGGGACAGGGAAACACGAGCAGTACTTC
D gene: NA; J gene: TRBJ2-7; V gene: TRBV30; clone size: NA; CDR3 protein: CAWSVTGYEQYF; CDR3 DNA: TGTGCCTGGAGTGTAACGGGTTACGAGCAGTACTTC
D gene: NA; J gene: TRBJ2-3; V gene: TRBV27; clone size: NA; CDR3 protein: CASTPAYTDTQYF; CDR3 DNA: TGTGCCAGCACGCCCGCCTACACAGATACGCAGTATTTT
D gene: TRBD2; J gene: TRBJ2-5; V gene: TRBV3-1/TRBV3-2; clone size: NA; CDR3 protein: CASSQTGLAVVGQETQYF; CDR3 DNA: TGTGCCAGCAGCCAAACAGGACTAGCCGTTGTGGGGCAAGAGACCCAGTACTTC
D gene: TRBD2; J gene: TRBJ2-5; V gene: TRBV7-2; clone size: once; CDR3 protein: CASSSRTSGVKETQYF; CDR3 DNA: TGTGCCAGCAGCTCAAGGACTAGCGGGGTTAAAGAGACCCAGTACTTC
D gene: TRBD1; J gene: TRBJ1-4; V gene: TRBV6-5; clone size: NA; CDR3 protein: CASSSGQGVGEKLFF; CDR3 DNA: TGTGCCAGCAGTTCCGGACAGGGTGTCGGTGAAAAACTGTTTTTT
D gene: NA; J gene: TRBJ1-2; V gene: TRBV28; clone size: NA; CDR3 protein: CASSEQIGYTF; CDR3 DNA: TGTGCCAGCAGTGAACAGATCGGCTACACCTTC
D gene: TRBD2; J gene: TRBJ2-3; V gene: TRBV7-8; clone size: NA; CDR3 protein: CASSLGTSGGRTDTQYF; CDR3 DNA: TGTGCCAGCAGCTTAGGAACTAGCGGGGGACGCACAGATACGCAGTATTTT
D gene: TRBD2; J gene: TRBJ2-5; V gene: TRBV2; clone size: NA; CDR3 protein: CAILLAGGKETQYF; CDR3 DNA: TGTGCCATATTACTAGCGGGGGGTAAAGAGACCCAGTACTTC
D gene: NA; J gene: TRBJ1-1; V gene: TRBV11-3; clone size: NA; CDR3 protein: CASSRRTGGTGQNTEAFF; CDR3 DNA: TGTGCCAGCAGCCGACGAACGGGCGGTACAGGGCAGAACACTGAAGCTTTCTTT
D gene: TRBD2; J gene: TRBJ2-2; V gene: TRBV5-6; clone size: NA; CDR3 protein: CASRTGGPFYTGELFF; CDR3 DNA: TGTGCCAGCAGGACGGGGGGGCCTTTTTACACCGGGGAGCTGTTTTTT
D gene: NA; J gene: TRBJ2-1; V gene: TRBV16; clone size: once; CDR3 protein: CASSQSSIYNEQFF; CDR3 DNA: TGTGCCAGCAGCCAATCGTCCATCTACAATGAGCAGTTCTTC
D gene: NA; J gene: TRBJ1-1; V gene: TRBV10-3; clone size: NA; CDR3 protein: CAISDGDIDTEAFF; CDR3 DNA: TGTGCCATCAGTGATGGGGACATTGACACTGAAGCTTTCTTT
D gene: NA; J gene: TRBJ2-2; V gene: TRBV3-1/TRBV3-2; clone size: NA; CDR3 protein: CATVTRRDTGELFF; CDR3 DNA: TGTGCCACCGTCACTCGGCGGGACACCGGGGAGCTGTTTTTT